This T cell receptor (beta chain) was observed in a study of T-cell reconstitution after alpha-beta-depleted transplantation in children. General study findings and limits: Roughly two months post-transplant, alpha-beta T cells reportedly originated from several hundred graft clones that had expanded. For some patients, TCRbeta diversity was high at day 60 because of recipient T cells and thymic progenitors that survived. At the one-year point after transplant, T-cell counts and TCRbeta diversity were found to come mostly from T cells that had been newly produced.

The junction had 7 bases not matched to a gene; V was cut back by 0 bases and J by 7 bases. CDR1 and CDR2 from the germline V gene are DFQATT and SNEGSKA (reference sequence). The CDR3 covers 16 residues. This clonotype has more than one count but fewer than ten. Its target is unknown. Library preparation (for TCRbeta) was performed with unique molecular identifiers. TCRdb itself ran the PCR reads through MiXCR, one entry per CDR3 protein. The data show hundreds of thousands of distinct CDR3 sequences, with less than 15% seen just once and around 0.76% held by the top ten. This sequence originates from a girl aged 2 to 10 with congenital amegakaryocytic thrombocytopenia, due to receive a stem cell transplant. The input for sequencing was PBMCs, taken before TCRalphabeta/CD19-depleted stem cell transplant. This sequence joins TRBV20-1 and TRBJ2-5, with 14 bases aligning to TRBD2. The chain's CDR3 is CSARDTGLAGVVTQYF. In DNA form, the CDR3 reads TGCAGTGCTAGAGATACGGGACTAGCGGGAGTCGTGACCCAGTACTTC.